This TCR beta chain derives from a study of blood T cell repertoires in COVID-19. Sequencing was performed with immunoSEQ multiplex PCR; in TCRdb, only in-frame clones are kept and a portion is missing. This table holds roughly 24,000 clones, approximately 80% found once. From germline, CDR1 is SGHAT and CDR2 FQNNGV. This CDR3 has 15 residues. The germline V and J ends were trimmed by 5 bases and 2 bases, with 12 bases remaining between them. This clonotype was sampled from an older man with acute or convalescent COVID-19. The rearrangement joins TRBV11-2 to TRBJ1-4; D is unclear. The specimen sequenced was peripheral blood. The CDR3: CASSPPGMTNEKLFF. The CDR3 region has the DNA TGTGCCAGCAGCCCTCCGGGGATGACTAATGAAAAACTGTTTTTT.